This T cell receptor (beta chain) was captured by sequencing in a study of shared clonotypes between healthy human individuals. There are 16 residues in the CDR3. The V gene end was trimmed by 5 bases and the J gene end by 0 bases; junction bases not matched to a gene: 7. Germline V gene sequence: CDR1 SEHNR, CDR2 FQNEAQ (reference sequence). Produced via immunoSEQ multiplex PCR; TCRdb's table is partial and in-frame only. The table records about 330,000 clones, about nine tenths of them present only once. Every one of the donors was a Caucasian adult that lived in Nashville, Tennessee. The CD8 memory sample joined CD45RO+ cells and CCR7-negative CD45RA+ cells.

The clonotype was recovered from a man aged 18 to 35 in good health. The rearrangement joins TRBV7-9 to TRBJ1-5; 7 bases line up with TRBD1. Material: memory CD8+ T cells sorted from blood. Subset reported: CD45RO+ cells pooled with CCR7-negative TemRA cells. The CDR3 sequence is CASSDDREISNQPQHF. The DNA of the CDR3 is TGTGCCAGCAGCGATGACAGGGAGATTAGCAATCAGCCCCAGCATTTT.